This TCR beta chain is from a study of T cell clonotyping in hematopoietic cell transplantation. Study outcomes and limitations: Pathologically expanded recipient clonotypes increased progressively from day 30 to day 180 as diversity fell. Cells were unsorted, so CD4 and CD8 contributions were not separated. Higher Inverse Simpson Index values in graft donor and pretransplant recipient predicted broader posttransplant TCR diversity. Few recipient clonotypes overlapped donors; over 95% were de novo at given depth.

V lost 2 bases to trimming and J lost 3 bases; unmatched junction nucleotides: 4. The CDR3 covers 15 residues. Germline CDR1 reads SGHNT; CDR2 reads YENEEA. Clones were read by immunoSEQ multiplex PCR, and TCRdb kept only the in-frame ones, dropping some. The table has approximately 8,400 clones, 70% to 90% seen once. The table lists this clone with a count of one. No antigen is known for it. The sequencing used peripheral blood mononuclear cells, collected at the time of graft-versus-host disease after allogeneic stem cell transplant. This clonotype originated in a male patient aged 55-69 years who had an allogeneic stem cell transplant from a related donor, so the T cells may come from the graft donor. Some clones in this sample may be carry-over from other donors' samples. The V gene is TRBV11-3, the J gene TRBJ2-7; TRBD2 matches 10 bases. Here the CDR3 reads CASSLQRGGIYEQYF. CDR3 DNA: TGTGCCAGCAGCTTACAGCGGGGGGGCATCTACGAGCAGTACTTC.